Detailed here is one T cell receptor beta chain. Germline CDR1 SGHKS, CDR2 YYEKEE (reference sequence). Germline trimming cut 3 bases from V and 2 bases from J; bases unmatched to any gene: 13. CDR3 size: 17 residues. Sequencing was performed with immunoSEQ multiplex PCR; in TCRdb, only in-frame clones are kept and a portion is missing. The table has approximately 350,000 clones, 70% to 90% seen once. This sample is drawn from a study of blood T cell repertoires in COVID-19. Study-wide background: The United States, Italy and Spain supplied acute and convalescent COVID-19 samples. Sample material is recorded as cDNA or gDNA derived from T cells, B-cell-depleted T cells, or PBMCs.

The sequencing sample was made of peripheral blood. This sequence joins TRBV5-5 and TRBJ2-7, with 8 bases fitting TRBD1. The receptor's source is a woman between 55 and 75 years old with COVID-19, enrolled during active disease. The CDR3 nucleotides are TGTGCCAGCAGCTCCTTCCCCAGGGGGCGGTCGCCCTACGAGCAGTACTTC. It specifies CASSSFPRGRSPYEQYF.